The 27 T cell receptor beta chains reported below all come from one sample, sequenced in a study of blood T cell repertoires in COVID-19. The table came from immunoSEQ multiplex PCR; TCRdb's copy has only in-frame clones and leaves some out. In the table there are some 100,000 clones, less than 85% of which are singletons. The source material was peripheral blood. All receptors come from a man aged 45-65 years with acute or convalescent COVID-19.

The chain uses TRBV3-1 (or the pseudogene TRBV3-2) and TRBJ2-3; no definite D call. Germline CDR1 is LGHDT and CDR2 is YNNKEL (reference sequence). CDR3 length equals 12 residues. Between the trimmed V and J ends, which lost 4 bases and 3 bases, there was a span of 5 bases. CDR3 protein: CASSLQTDTQYF. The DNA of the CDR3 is TGTGCCAGCAGCCTACAAACAGATACGCAGTATTTT.

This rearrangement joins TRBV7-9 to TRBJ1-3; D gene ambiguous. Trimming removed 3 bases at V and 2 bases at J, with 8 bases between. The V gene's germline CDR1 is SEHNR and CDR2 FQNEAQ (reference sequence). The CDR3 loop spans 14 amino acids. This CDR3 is CASSLGSTGNTIYF. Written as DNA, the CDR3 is TGTGCCAGCAGCTTGGGCTCCACTGGAAACACCATATATTTT.

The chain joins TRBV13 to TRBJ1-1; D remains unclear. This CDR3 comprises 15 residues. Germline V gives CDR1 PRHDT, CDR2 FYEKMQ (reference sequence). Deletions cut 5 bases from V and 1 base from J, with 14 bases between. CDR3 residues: CASSPLQSKNTEAFF. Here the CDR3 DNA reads TGTGCCAGCAGCCCGTTACAGTCCAAGAACACTGAAGCTTTCTTT.

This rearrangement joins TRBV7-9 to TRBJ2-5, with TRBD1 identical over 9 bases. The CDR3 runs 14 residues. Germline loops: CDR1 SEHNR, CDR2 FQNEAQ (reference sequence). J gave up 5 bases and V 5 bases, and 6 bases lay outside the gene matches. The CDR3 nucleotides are TGTGCCAGCAGCGCCTCACAGGGGGCGGAGACCCAGTACTTC. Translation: CASSASQGAETQYF. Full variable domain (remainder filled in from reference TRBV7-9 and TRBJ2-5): DTGVSQNPRHKITKRGQNVTFRCDPISEHNRLYWYRQTLGQGPEFLTYFQNEAQLEKSRLLSDRFSAERPKGSFSTLEIQRTEQGDSAMYLCASSASQGAETQYFGPGTRLLVL.

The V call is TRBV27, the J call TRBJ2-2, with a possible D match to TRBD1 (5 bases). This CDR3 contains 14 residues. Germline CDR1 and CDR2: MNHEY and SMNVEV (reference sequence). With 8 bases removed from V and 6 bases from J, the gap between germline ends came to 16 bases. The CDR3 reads CASSPRVVPGELFF. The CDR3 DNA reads TGTGCCAGCTCCCCCAGGGTCGTTCCCGGGGAGCTGTTTTTT.

As DNA, the CDR3 is TGTGCCAGCAGTTACCTCTTCACAGGGGACTATAATTCACCCCTCCACTTT. As protein: CASSYLFTGDYNSPLHF. This chain joins TRBV6-7 and TRBJ1-6; 7 bases agree with TRBD1. TRBV6-7 is sorted into the ORF group, with uncertain function. The CDR3 contains 17 residues. V was clipped by 2 bases and J by 3 bases; unmatched bases: 7.

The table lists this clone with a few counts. Here the CDR3 DNA reads TGCGCCAGCAGCCAGTCCCCAACGAACGATGGCTACACCTTC. This encodes CASSQSPTNDGYTF. The V gene is TRBV5-1, the J gene TRBJ1-2; D unresolved. V was shortened by 4 bases and J by 6 bases, with 16 bases between the two germline ends. Per the germline V gene, CDR1 is SGHRS and CDR2 is YFSETQ. This CDR3 is built from 14 residues.

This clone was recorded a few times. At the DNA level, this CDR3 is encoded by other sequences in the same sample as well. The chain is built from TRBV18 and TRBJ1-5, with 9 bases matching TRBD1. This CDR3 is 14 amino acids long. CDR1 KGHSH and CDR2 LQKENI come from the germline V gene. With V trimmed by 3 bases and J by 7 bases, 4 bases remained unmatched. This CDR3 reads CASSPGQGRQPQHF. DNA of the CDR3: TGTGCCAGCTCACCGGGACAGGGTAGACAGCCCCAGCATTTT. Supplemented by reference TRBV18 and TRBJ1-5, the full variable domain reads NAGVMQNPRHLVRRRGQEARLRCSPMKGHSHVYWYRQLPEEGLKFMVYLQKENIIDESGMPKERFSAEFPKEGPSILRIQQVVRGDSAAYFCASSPGQGRQPQHFGDGTRLSIL.

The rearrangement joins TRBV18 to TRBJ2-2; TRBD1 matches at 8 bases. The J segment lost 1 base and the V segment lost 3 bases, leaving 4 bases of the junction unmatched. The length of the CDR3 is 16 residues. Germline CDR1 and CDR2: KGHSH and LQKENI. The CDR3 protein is CASSPQGAGNTGELFF. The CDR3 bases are TGTGCCAGCTCACCCCAGGGGGCCGGGAACACCGGGGAGCTGTTTTTT.

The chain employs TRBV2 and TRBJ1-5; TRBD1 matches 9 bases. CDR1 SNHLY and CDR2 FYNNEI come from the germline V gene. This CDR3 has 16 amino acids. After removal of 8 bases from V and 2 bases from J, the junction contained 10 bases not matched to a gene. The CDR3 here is CASQPMTGGGNQPQHF. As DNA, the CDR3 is TGTGCCAGCCAACCGATGACAGGGGGAGGCAATCAGCCCCAGCATTTT.

This CDR3 is CATSREGSSQETQYF. DNA of the CDR3: TGTGCCACCAGCAGAGAAGGTAGCTCCCAAGAGACCCAGTACTTC. This sequence joins TRBV15 and TRBJ2-5; D is undetermined. The germline V gene has CDR1 LNHNV and CDR2 YYDKDF (reference sequence). The CDR3 spans 15 residues. V lost 0 bases to trimming and J lost 1 base, with 9 bases between them.

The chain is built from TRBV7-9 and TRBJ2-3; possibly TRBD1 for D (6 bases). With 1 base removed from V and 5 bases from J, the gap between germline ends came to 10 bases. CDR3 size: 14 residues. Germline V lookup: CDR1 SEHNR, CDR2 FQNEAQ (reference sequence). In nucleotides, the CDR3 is TGTGCCAGCAGCTTAGACAGGGATATAGATACGCAGTATTTT. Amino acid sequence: CASSLDRDIDTQYF.

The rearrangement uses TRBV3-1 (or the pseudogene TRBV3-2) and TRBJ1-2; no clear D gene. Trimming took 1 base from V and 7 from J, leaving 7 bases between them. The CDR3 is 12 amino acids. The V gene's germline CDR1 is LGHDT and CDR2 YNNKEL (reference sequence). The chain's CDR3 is CASSQARRGYTF. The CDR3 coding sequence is TGTGCCAGCAGCCAAGCCAGGCGTGGCTACACCTTC.

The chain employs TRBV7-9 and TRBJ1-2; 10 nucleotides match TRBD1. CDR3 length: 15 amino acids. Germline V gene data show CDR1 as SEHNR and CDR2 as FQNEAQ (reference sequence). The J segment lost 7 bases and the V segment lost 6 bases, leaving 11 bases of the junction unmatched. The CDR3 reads CASSQSRDRGFGYTF. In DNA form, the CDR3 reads TGTGCCAGCAGTCAAAGCCGGGACAGGGGATTTGGCTACACCTTC.

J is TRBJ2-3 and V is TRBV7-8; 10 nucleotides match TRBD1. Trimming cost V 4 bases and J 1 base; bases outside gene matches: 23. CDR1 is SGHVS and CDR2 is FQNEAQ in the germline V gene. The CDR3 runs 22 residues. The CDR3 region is CASSSTGGVGQRARRGTDTQYF. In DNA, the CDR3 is TGTGCCAGCAGCTCGACAGGGGGCGTGGGGCAGAGGGCGCGAAGAGGCACAGATACGCAGTATTTT.

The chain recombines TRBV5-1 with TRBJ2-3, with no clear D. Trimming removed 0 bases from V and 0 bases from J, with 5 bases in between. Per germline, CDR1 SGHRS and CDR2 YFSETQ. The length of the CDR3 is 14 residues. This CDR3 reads CASSLELSTDTQYF. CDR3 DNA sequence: TGCGCCAGCAGCTTGGAGCTTAGCACAGATACGCAGTATTTT.

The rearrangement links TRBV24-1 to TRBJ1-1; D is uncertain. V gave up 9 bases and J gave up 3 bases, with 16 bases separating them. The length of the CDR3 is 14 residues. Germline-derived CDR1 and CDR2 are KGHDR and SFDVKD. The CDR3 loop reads CATPDTGCDTEAFF. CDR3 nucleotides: TGTGCCACCCCAGACACTGGATGTGACACTGAAGCTTTCTTT.

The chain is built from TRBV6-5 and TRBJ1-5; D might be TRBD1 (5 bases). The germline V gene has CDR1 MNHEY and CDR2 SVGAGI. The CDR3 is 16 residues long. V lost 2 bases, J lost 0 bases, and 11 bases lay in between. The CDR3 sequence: CASSYPGHDSNQPQHF. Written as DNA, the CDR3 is TGTGCCAGCAGTTACCCCGGACACGATAGCAATCAGCCCCAGCATTTT.

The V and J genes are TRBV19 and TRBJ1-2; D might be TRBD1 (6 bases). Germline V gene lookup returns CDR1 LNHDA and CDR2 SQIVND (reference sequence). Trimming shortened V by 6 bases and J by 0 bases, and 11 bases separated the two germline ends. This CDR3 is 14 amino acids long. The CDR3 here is CASSTGFPNYGYTF. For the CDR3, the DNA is TGTGCCAGTAGCACAGGGTTTCCTAACTATGGCTACACCTTC.

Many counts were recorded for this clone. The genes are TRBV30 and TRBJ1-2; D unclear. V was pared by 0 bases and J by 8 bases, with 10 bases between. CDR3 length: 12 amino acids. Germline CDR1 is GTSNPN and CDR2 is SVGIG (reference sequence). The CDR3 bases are TGTGCCTGGAGTGTAAGTCGCGGAGGCTACACCTTC. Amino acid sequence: CAWSVSRGGYTF.

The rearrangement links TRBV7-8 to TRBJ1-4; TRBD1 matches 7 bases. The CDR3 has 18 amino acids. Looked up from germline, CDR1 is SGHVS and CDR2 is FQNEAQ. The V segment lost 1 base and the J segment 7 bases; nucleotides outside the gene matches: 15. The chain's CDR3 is CASSLGDGGDRWGEKLFF. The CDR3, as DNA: TGTGCCAGCAGCTTAGGAGACGGTGGGGACAGATGGGGTGAAAAACTGTTTTTT.

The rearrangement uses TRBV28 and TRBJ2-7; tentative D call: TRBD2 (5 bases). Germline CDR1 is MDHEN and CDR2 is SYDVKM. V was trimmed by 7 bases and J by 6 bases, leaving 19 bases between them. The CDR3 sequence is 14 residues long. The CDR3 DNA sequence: TGTGCCAGCACCCCGGGGTCTCTCGCATCCGAGCAGTACTTC. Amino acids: CASTPGSLASEQYF.

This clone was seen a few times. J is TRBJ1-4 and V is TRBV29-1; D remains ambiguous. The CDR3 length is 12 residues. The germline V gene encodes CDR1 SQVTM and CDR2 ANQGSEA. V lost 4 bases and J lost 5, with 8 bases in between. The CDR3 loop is CSVAFSNEKLFF. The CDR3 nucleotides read TGCAGCGTTGCTTTTTCGAATGAAAAACTGTTTTTT. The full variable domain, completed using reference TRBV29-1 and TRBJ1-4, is SAVISQKPSRDICQRGTSLTIQCQVDSQVTMMFWYRQQPGQSLTLIATANQGSEATYESGFVIDKFPISRPNLTFSTLTVSNMSPEDSSIYLCSVAFSNEKLFFGSGTQLSVL.

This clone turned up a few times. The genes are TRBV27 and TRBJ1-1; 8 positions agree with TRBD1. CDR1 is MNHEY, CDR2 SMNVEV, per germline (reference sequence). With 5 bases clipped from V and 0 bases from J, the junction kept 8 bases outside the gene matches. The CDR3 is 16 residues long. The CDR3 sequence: CASSPQGAEVNTEAFF. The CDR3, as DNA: TGTGCCAGCAGTCCGCAGGGGGCTGAGGTGAACACTGAAGCTTTCTTT.

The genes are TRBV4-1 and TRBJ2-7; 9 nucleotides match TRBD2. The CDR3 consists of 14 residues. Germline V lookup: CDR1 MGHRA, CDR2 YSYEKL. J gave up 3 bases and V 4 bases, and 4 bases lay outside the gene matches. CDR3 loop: CASSRGGERYEQYF. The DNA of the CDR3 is TGCGCCAGCAGCCGCGGGGGGGAACGCTACGAGCAGTACTTC.

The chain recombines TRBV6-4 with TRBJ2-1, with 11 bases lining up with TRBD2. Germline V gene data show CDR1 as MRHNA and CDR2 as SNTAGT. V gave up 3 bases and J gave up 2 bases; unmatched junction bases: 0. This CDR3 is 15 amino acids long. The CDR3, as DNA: TGTGCCAGCAGTGAACTAGCGGGAGCCTACAATGAGCAGTTCTTC. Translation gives CASSELAGAYNEQFF.

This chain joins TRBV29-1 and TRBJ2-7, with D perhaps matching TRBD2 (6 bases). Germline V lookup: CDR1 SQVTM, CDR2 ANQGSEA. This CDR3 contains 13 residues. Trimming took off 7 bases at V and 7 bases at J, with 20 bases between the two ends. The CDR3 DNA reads TGCAGCGCCAACTCCGGAGGGGTCTTGGAGCAGTACTTC. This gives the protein CSANSGGVLEQYF.